This T cell receptor beta chain was documented in a study of shared clonotypes between healthy human individuals (dated by TCRdb to 2018 to 2020). Study-level background: Three men and a couple of women, aged 18 to 49 years, made up the cohort. Per donor, three plates each were used for CD4 naive and CD4 memory, two for CD8 naive, and one for CD8 memory. To estimate repertoire size and how much clonotype sharing occurs between individuals, the study deeply sequenced the blood TCR repertoires of five healthy adults. Different laboratories and diverse techniques were used to prepare libraries and sequence TCR repertoires, to increase sequencing depth and limit assay-specific biases. Per donor, leukapheresis produced somewhere between about 0.9 and 9.5 billion PBMCs. What the work shows at the level of the full study, not this receptor alone: Incomplete sequencing was indicated by rarefaction of sorted-subset datasets, despite the large sequencing depth. Compared with non-shared clonotypes, clonotypes shared by all four sorted-subset donors had higher generation probabilities. Estimated clonotype richness was generally larger for naive than for memory subsets. When several donors were compared, the shared fraction of clonotypes was around 5% for naive CD4, 3.5% to 4% for naive CD8, roughly 2.3% for memory CD4, and roughly 0.4% for memory CD8. The genetic and exposure-history diversity represented was limited by the small number of donors. Pairwise subsampling indicated that sequencing depth was expected to affect the degree of clonotype sharing among donors. Sampling was restricted to blood, and TCR repertoires in tissues likely differ from the TCR repertoires found in blood.

Donors were healthy HIV-negative adults with no recently reported acute infections or vaccinations. All donors were Caucasian adults living in Nashville, Tennessee, USA. Magnetic negative selection was used to enrich CD4+ T cells, after which naive cells were positively selected on CD45RA and the negative fraction became the memory subset. After blood collection by leukapheresis, PBMCs were isolated using Ficoll-Histopaque density gradient centrifugation and then cryopreserved in the vapor phase of liquid nitrogen. Analytical flow cytometry was used to check the purity and quantity of each magnetically sorted T cell population. Each sorted fraction had its genomic DNA isolated and then quantified by UV absorbance on a Nanodrop 2000c. Notes on this clone: Its binding antigen is unknown. It has no much larger one-base neighbor in the sample; base qualities were not kept.

TCR CDR3 regions were amplified from genomic DNA by multiplex PCR using the deep immunoSEQ assay. Genomic DNA extracted from each cell subset was distributed evenly over all wells of several immunoSEQ 96-well plates, and each plate served as one replicate. For sorted subsets, approximately 190 ng of genomic DNA, equivalent to 25,000 to 35,000 T cell genomes, went into each replicate PCR. Purified libraries were quantified with a Qubit 3.0 fluorometer, sized on a Bioanalyzer 2100, and re-quantified with the KAPA Library Quantification kit. Each immunoSEQ 96-well plate was sequenced on its own single-read 150-cycle Illumina NextSeq 550 flow cell. For the original study's pipeline: Because only junctional sequences without quality scores were contained in the immunoSEQ output, filtering matching that applied to full-length reads could not be performed. Sequences were annotated with PyIR, a Python wrapper for IgBLAST v1.9, using IMGT germline references to assign V/J genes and CDR3. Any read was removed if the V/J assignment was weak (E-value above 1e-6), the CDR3 was missing, or the read contained stop codons, out-of-frame junctions, or ambiguous translated residues. V3J clonotypes were defined as sequences sharing an identical inferred V gene, J gene, and CDR3 amino acid sequence. The percentage overlap between two repertoires was calculated by dividing the number of shared unique clonotypes by the size of the smaller repertoire. RTK rarefaction, the Chao1 estimator, and Recon v2.1 estimates of unobserved clonotypes were used to assess repertoire richness. For all TCRbeta clonotypes obtained by the gDNA method from a handful of donors, generation probabilities were computed with OLGA. The source is immuneACCESS, and TCRdb retained only in-frame sequences with V and J called. Part of the clones is not carried over; for the studies checked, unresolved V genes explain less than half of this, and the remainder is unexplained. The V and J calls and clone size are taken from that table; D and trimming were inferred from the DNA. The sample includes millions of clones, with approximately 93% observed a single time. Of the sample, about 0.39% is held by the ten largest clones.

Taken from cysteine to phenylalanine, the CDR3 has 11 residues. The DNA shown is the 33-base CDR3, in frame from base 1. The germline V gene (reference sequence) supplies CDR1 DFQATT and CDR2 SNEGSKA. This TCR was sampled from a man between 18 and 29 years old in good health. Some clones in this sample may be carry-over from other donors' samples. The rearrangement joined TRBV20-1 to TRBJ1-1, with 10 junctional bases fitting TRBD1. The specimen sequenced was naive CD4+ T cells from PBMCs. The cell subset or site label, read with the paper, signifies: CD45RA+ positively selected. The CDR3 protein sequence reads: CRGQGYTEAFF. The sequenced DNA is TGCAGGGGACAGGGGTACACTGAAGCTTTCTTT.